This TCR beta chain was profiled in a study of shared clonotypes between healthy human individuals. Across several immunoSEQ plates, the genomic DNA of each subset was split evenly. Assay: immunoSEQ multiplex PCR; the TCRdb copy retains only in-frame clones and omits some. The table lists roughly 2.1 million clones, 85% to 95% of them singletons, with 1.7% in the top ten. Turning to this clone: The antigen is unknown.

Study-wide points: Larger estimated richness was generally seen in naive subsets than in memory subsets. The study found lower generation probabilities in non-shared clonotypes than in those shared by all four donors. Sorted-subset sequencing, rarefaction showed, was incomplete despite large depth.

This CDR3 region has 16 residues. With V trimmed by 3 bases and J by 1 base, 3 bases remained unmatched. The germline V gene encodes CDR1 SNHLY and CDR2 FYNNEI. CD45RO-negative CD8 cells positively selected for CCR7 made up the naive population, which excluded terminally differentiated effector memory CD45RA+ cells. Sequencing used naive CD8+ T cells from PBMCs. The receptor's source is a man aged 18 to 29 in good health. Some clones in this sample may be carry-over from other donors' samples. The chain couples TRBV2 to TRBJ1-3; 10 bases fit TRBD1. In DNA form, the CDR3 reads TGTGCCAGCAGTGACCGACAGGGGGCATCTGGAAACACCATATATTTT. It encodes CASSDRQGASGNTIYF.